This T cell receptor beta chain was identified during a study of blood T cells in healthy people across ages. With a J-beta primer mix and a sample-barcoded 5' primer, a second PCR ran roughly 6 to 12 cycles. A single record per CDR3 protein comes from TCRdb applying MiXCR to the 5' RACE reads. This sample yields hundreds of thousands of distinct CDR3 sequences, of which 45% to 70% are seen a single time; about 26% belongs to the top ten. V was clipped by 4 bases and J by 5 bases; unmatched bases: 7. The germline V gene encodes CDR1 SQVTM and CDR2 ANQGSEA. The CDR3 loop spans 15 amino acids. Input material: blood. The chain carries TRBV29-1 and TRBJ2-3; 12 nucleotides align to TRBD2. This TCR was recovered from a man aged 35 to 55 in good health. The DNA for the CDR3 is TGCAGCGTTGGCTCTAGCGGGGGGGCCTTAGATACGCAGTATTTT. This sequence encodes CSVGSSGGALDTQYF.